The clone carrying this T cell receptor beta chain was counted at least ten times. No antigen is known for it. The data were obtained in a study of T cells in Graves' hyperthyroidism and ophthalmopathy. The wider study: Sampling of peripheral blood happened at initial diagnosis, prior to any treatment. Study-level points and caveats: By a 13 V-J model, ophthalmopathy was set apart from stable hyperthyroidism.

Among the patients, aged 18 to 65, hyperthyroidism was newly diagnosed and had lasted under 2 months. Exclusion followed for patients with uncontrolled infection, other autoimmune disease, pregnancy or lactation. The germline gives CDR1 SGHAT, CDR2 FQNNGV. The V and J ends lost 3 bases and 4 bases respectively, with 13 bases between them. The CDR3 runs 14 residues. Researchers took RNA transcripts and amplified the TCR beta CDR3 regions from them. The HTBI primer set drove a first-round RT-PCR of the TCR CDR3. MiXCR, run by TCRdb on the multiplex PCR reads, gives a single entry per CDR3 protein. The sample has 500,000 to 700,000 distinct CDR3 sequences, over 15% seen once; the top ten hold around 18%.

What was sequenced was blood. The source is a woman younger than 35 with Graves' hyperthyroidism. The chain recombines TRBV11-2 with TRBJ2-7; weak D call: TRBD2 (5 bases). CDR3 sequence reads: CASSLERTSYEQYF. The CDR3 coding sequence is TGTGCCAGCAGCTTGGAAAGAACTAGTTACGAGCAGTACTTC.